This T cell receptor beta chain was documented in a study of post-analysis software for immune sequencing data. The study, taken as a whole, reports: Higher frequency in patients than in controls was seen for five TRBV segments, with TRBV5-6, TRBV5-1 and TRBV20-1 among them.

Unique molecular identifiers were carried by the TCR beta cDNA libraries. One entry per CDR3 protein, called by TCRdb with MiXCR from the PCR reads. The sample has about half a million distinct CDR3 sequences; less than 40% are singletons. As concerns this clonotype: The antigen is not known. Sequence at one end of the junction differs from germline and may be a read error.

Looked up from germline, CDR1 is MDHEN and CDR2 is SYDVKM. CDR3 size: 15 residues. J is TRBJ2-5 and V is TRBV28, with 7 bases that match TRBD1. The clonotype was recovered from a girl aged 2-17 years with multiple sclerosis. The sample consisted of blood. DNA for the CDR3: TGTGCCAGCAGTCCCCAACAGGGGTTTGGGGAGACTCAGTACTTC. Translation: CASSPQQGFGETQYF. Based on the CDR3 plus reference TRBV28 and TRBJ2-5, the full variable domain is DVKVTQSSRYLVKRTGEKVFLECVQDMDHENMFWYRQDPGLGLRLIYFSYDVKMKEKGDIPEGYSVSREKKERFSLILESASTNQTSMYLCASSPQQGFGETQYFGPGTRLLVL.